The sequence of this T cell receptor (beta chain) was determined in a study of cytomegalovirus exposure and HLA in healthy donors. The PCR ran on 60 Vbeta and 13 Jbeta primers. Assay used: immunoSEQ multiplex PCR; TCRdb lists only in-frame clones, some missing. Among about 200,000 clones listed, roughly 80% were seen once. The CDR3 spans 15 residues. V shed 5 bases, J shed 1 base, and the junction held 5 bases outside the gene matches. The V gene's germline CDR1 is LNHDA and CDR2 SQIVND (reference sequence). Material for sequencing was PBMCs. This sequence originates from a man aged 45 to 65 in good health and CMV-seronegative. The chain employs TRBV19 and TRBJ1-5; 7 bases match TRBD1. CDR3 protein: CASSWAGGSNQPQHF. CDR3 sequence (DNA): TGTGCCAGTAGTTGGGCAGGGGGGAGCAATCAGCCCCAGCATTTT.